This is a list of T cell receptor beta chains from one sample in a study of technical replicates of blood from several donors. Data came from immunoSEQ multiplex PCR; TCRdb stores just in-frame clones and leaves some out. The sample lists fewer than 65,000 clones, 85% to 90% occurring once. Input material: PBMCs. The receptor set was obtained from a human donor in good health. Some clones in this sample may be carry-over from other donors' samples. Both conserved end residues are part of each CDR3. The order of the fields is J gene, clone size, V gene, CDR3 length, D gene, CDR3 protein, CDR3 DNA. A D gene is named only where the DNA matches it firmly. Size is stated for part of the rows, as once, few or many counts, or as a class when the clone is expanded.

J gene: TRBJ2-5
clone size: NA
V gene: TRBV5-6
CDR3 length: 13
D gene: NA
CDR3 protein: CASSLERLETQYF
CDR3 DNA: TGTGCCAGCAGCTTGGAACGGTTGGAGACCCAGTACTTC

J gene: TRBJ2-5
clone size: NA
V gene: TRBV5-6
CDR3 length: 17
D gene: NA
CDR3 protein: CASNQGRRREYQETQYF
CDR3 DNA: TGTGCCAGCAACCAGGGCCGGAGGAGGGAGTACCAAGAGACCCAGTACTTC

J gene: TRBJ1-1
clone size: NA
V gene: TRBV4-2
CDR3 length: 14
D gene: NA
CDR3 protein: CASSQQGYGTEAFF
CDR3 DNA: TGTGCCAGCAGCCAGCAGGGTTATGGCACTGAAGCTTTCTTT

J gene: TRBJ2-2
clone size: NA
V gene: TRBV21-1
CDR3 length: 11
D gene: NA
CDR3 protein: CASSTAGELFF
CDR3 DNA: TGTGCCAGCAGCACTGCCGGGGAGCTGTTTTTT

J gene: TRBJ1-6
clone size: few
V gene: TRBV7-9
CDR3 length: 13
D gene: NA
CDR3 protein: CASSSTVNSPLHF
CDR3 DNA: TGTGCCAGCAGCTCGACAGTTAATTCACCCCTCCACTTT

J gene: TRBJ2-1
clone size: once
V gene: TRBV7-2
CDR3 length: 14
D gene: NA
CDR3 protein: CASSLDSSYNEQFF
CDR3 DNA: TGTGCCAGCAGCTTAGACAGCTCCTACAATGAGCAGTTCTTC

J gene: TRBJ2-3
clone size: NA
V gene: TRBV2
CDR3 length: 17
D gene: NA
CDR3 protein: CASRRGGTLTSTDTQYF
CDR3 DNA: TGTGCCAGCAGGAGGGGAGGGACACTAACAAGCACAGATACGCAGTATTTT

J gene: TRBJ2-7
clone size: NA
V gene: TRBV7-3
CDR3 length: 16
D gene: NA
CDR3 protein: CASSPPAGRKSYEQYF
CDR3 DNA: TGTGCCAGCAGCCCCCCCGCCGGGAGAAAGTCCTACGAGCAGTACTTC

J gene: TRBJ1-2
clone size: once
V gene: TRBV5-4
CDR3 length: 13
D gene: NA
CDR3 protein: CASSLRGGYGYTF
CDR3 DNA: TGTGCCAGCAGCCTCCGGGGGGGCTATGGCTACACCTTC

J gene: TRBJ1-3
clone size: once
V gene: TRBV15
CDR3 length: 15
D gene: NA
CDR3 protein: CASADSTRSGNTIYF
CDR3 DNA: TGTGCCAGCGCGGACAGTACCCGCTCTGGAAACACCATATATTTT

J gene: TRBJ2-7
clone size: NA
V gene: TRBV13
CDR3 length: 15
D gene: NA
CDR3 protein: CASSDHPGQNYEQYF
CDR3 DNA: TGTGCCAGCAGCGACCATCCGGGACAAAACTACGAGCAGTACTTC

J gene: TRBJ2-3
clone size: NA
V gene: TRBV5-1
CDR3 length: 14
D gene: TRBD2
CDR3 protein: CASGGLGGPDTQYF
CDR3 DNA: TGCGCCAGCGGGGGACTAGGAGGCCCGGATACGCAGTATTTT

J gene: TRBJ2-1
clone size: NA
V gene: TRBV7-9
CDR3 length: 13
D gene: NA
CDR3 protein: CASSRLRSWEQFF
CDR3 DNA: TGTGCCAGCAGTAGACTCCGCTCGTGGGAGCAGTTCTTC

J gene: TRBJ1-3
clone size: NA
V gene: TRBV7-2
CDR3 length: 14
D gene: NA
CDR3 protein: CASSPDSSGNTIYF
CDR3 DNA: TGTGCCAGCAGCCCGGACAGCTCTGGAAACACCATATATTTT

J gene: TRBJ2-2
clone size: NA
V gene: TRBV6-5
CDR3 length: 14
D gene: TRBD1
CDR3 protein: CASRTGGNTGELFF
CDR3 DNA: TGTGCCAGTAGGACAGGTGGGAACACCGGGGAGCTGTTTTTT